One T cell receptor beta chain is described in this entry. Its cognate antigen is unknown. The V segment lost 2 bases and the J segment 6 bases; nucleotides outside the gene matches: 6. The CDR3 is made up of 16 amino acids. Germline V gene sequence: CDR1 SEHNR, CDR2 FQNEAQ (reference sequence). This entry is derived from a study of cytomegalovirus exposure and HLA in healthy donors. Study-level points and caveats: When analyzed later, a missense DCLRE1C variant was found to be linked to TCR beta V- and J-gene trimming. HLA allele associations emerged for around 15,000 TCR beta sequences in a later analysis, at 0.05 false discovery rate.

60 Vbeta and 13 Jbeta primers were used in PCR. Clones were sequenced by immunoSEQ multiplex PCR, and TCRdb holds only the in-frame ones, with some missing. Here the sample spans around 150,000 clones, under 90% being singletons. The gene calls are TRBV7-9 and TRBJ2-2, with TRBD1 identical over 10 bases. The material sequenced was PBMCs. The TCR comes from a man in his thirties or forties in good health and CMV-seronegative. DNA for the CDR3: TGTGCCAGCAGCTTAACCGGACAGGGGGTGGCCGGGGAGCTGTTTTTT. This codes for CASSLTGQGVAGELFF.